The 3 T cell receptor beta chains below all came from one sample that was sequenced in a study of CD8+ T cells in alopecia areata. As the sequencing template, cDNA was produced by extracting RNA and reverse transcribing it. Sequencing used immunoSEQ multiplex PCR; TCRdb keeps in-frame clones, though not all of them. The profile covers 250,000 or so clones, with roughly two thirds appearing a single time and around 1.2% taken by the ten largest. The source was CD4+ T cells sorted from blood, collected at week 0. The receptors here all came from a human donor with alopecia areata.

The chain employs TRBV5-1 and TRBJ1-1; TRBD1 is a possible D gene (5 bases). The germline CDR1 and CDR2 sequences are SGHRS and YFSETQ. The length of the CDR3 is 15 residues. V shed 4 bases and J shed 1 base, with 14 bases lying between them. This chain's CDR3 is CASSEPQGENTEAFF. CDR3 sequence (DNA): TGCGCCAGCAGCGAGCCGCAGGGCGAGAACACTGAAGCTTTCTTT.

V is TRBV18 and J is TRBJ1-2; D not certain. CDR3 size: 12 residues. Between the trimmed V and J ends, which lost 3 bases and 2 bases, there was a span of 4 bases. Germline loops: CDR1 KGHSH, CDR2 LQKENI. The CDR3 sequence is CASSPANYGYTF. The DNA for the CDR3 is TGTGCCAGCTCACCCGCGAACTATGGCTACACCTTC. The whole variable domain, remainder taken from reference TRBV18 and TRBJ1-2, is NAGVMQNPRHLVRRRGQEARLRCSPMKGHSHVYWYRQLPEEGLKFMVYLQKENIIDESGMPKERFSAEFPKEGPSILRIQQVVRGDSAAYFCASSPANYGYTFGSGTRLTVV.

The chain joins TRBV6-6 to TRBJ2-7; TRBD1 matches at 7 bases. CDR3 length: 16 amino acids. V was pared by 8 bases and J by 7 bases, with 20 bases of the junction left unmatched. Germline CDR1 reads MNHNY; CDR2 reads SVGAGI (reference sequence). The CDR3 DNA reads TGTGCCAGCGGACCAACCCCGGGACAGAAGACGTGGGAGCAGTACTTC. Encoded protein: CASGPTPGQKTWEQYF.